A selection of T cell receptor beta chains follows, all from one sample in a study of CD8+CD57+ T cells in acquired aplastic anemia. TCRdb reanalysed the reads using MiXCR and keeps one entry per CDR3 protein. The sample gives 200,000 to 250,000 distinct CDR3 sequences, roughly 53% of which show up once; just under 20% is in the top ten. The sequenced material came from sorted CD4+, CD8+, or CD8+CD57+ T cells (not recorded which) from PBMCs. The receptor set was obtained from a human donor with aplastic anemia. CDR3s include the opening cysteine and the closing phenylalanine or tryptophan. A D gene is named only where the DNA matches it firmly. For some rows the clone size is stated as once, few or many, or as a class when expanded; others skip it.

d_call: -; v_call: TRBV3-1; clone_size: few; j_call: TRBJ2-5; cdr3_nt: TGTGCCAGCAGCCAATTCCGAGGATGGGAGACCCAGTACTTC; cdr3_aa: CASSQFRGWETQYF
d_call: -; v_call: TRBV20-1; clone_size: many; j_call: TRBJ1-4; cdr3_nt: TGCAGTGCTAGATGGGGACGTGAAAAACTGTTTTTT; cdr3_aa: CSARWGREKLFF
d_call: -; v_call: TRBV20-1; clone_size: -; j_call: TRBJ2-2; cdr3_nt: TGCAGTGCTGCCGACAGGCCCGGCGGGGTGAACACCGGGGAGCTGCTTTTT; cdr3_aa: CSAADRPGGVNTGELLF
d_call: -; v_call: TRBV2; clone_size: many; j_call: TRBJ1-5; cdr3_nt: TGTGCCAGCACCAGGGGCCTTAATCAGCCCCAGCATTTT; cdr3_aa: CASTRGLNQPQHF
d_call: TRBD2; v_call: TRBV4-2; clone_size: many; j_call: TRBJ2-1; cdr3_nt: TGTGCCAGCAGCCAAGATCTAAGCGGGGCAGAACAGTTCTTC; cdr3_aa: CASSQDLSGAEQFF
d_call: TRBD1; v_call: TRBV20-1; clone_size: -; j_call: TRBJ1-6; cdr3_nt: TGCAGTGCTAGGCCCGACAGGGGGAATAATTCACCCCTCCACTTT; cdr3_aa: CSARPDRGNNSPLHF
d_call: -; v_call: TRBV19; clone_size: -; j_call: TRBJ2-7; cdr3_nt: TGTGCCAGTAGGGAGGCAGCGACCTACGAGCAGTACTTC; cdr3_aa: CASREAATYEQYF
d_call: -; v_call: TRBV9; clone_size: few; j_call: TRBJ2-1; cdr3_nt: TGTGCCAGCAGCGTAGTAGAGGGGCGTCACAATGAGCAGTTCTTC; cdr3_aa: CASSVVEGRHNEQFF
d_call: -; v_call: TRBV24-1; clone_size: few; j_call: TRBJ2-7; cdr3_nt: TGTGCCACCAGTGACGCTGGGGCCAACGTCTACGAGCAGTACTTC; cdr3_aa: CATSDAGANVYEQYF
d_call: TRBD1; v_call: TRBV2; clone_size: -; j_call: TRBJ1-6; cdr3_nt: TGTGCCAGCAGTACAGGACAGGTCGATAATTCACCCCTCCACTTT; cdr3_aa: CASSTGQVDNSPLHF
d_call: TRBD1; v_call: TRBV7-9; clone_size: -; j_call: TRBJ2-1; cdr3_nt: TGTGCCAGCAGCGATGAGGACAGGGGGTACAATGAGCAGTTCTTC; cdr3_aa: CASSDEDRGYNEQFF
d_call: -; v_call: TRBV7-2; clone_size: -; j_call: TRBJ1-1; cdr3_nt: TGTGCCAGCAGCTTAAGGCAGGACCACACTGAAGCTTTCTTT; cdr3_aa: CASSLRQDHTEAFF
d_call: -; v_call: TRBV24-1; clone_size: -; j_call: TRBJ2-1; cdr3_nt: TGTGCCACCACCTTAGGGACCACTCGTGGGAATGAGCAGTTCTTC; cdr3_aa: CATTLGTTRGNEQFF
d_call: -; v_call: TRBV15; clone_size: many; j_call: TRBJ1-2; cdr3_nt: TGTGCCACCAGCAGTTCGGTAAACTATGGCTACACCTTC; cdr3_aa: CATSSSVNYGYTF
d_call: TRBD1; v_call: TRBV18; clone_size: many; j_call: TRBJ1-1; cdr3_nt: TGTGCCAGCTCACCAGGACAGGGGACTGAAGCTTTCTTT; cdr3_aa: CASSPGQGTEAFF